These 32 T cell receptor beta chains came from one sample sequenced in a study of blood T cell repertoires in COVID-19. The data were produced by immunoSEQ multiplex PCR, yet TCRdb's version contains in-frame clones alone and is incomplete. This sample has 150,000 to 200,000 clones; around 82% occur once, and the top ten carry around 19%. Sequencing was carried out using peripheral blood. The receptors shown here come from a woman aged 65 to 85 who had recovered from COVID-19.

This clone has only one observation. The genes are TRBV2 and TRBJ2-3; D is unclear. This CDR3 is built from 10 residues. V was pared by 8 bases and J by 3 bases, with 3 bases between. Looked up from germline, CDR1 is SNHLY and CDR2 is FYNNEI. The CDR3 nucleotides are TGTGCCAGCCGGACAGATACGCAGTATTTT. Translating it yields CASRTDTQYF. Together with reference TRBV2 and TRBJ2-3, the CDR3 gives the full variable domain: EPEVTQTPSHQVTQMGQEVILRCVPISNHLYFYWYRQILGQKVEFLVSFYNNEISEKSEIFDDQFSVERPDGSNFTLKIRSTKLEDSAMYFCASRTDTQYFGPGTRLTVL.

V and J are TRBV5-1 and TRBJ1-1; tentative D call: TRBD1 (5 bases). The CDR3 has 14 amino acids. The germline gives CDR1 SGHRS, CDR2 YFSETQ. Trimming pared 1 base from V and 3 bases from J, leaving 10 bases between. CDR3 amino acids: CASSLLPGDTEAFF. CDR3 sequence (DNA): TGCGCCAGCAGCTTGCTACCGGGGGACACTGAAGCTTTCTTT.

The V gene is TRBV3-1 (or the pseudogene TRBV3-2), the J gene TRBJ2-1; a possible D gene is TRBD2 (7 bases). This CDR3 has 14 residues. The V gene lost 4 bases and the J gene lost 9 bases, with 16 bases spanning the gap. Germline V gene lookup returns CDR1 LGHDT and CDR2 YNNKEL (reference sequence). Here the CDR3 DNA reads TGTGCCAGCAGCCTCCAGGGGAGGGGGGGTGAGCAGTTCTTC. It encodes CASSLQGRGGEQFF.

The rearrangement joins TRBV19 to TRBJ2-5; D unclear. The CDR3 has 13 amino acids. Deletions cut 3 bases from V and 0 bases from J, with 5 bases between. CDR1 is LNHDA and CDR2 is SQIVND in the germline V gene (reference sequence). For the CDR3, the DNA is TGTGCCAGTAGTATTGCGGACCAAGAGACCCAGTACTTC. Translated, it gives CASSIADQETQYF.

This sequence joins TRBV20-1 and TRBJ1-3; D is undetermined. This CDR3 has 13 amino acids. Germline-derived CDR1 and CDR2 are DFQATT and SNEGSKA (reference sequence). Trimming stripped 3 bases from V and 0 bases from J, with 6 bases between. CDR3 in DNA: TGCAGTGCTAGTCGACACTCTGGAAACACCATATATTTT. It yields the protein CSASRHSGNTIYF.

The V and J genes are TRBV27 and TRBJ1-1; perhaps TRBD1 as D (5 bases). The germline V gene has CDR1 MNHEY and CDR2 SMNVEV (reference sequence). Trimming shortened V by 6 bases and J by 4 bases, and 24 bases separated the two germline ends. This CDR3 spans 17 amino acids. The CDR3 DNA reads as TGTGCCAGCAGAAGGTGGGGGGGTGGCGCGAGCGGCACTGAAGCTTTCTTT. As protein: CASRRWGGGASGTEAFF.

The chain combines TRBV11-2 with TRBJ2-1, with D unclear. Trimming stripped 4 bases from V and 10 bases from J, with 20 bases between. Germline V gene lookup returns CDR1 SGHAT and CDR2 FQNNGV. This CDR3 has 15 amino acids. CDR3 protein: CASSSHRRVEREQFF. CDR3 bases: TGTGCCAGCAGCTCCCACCGACGGGTTGAGCGCGAGCAGTTCTTC.

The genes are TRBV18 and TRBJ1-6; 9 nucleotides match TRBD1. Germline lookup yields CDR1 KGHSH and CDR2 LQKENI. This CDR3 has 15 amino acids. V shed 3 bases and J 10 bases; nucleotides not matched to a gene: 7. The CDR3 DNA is TGTGCCAGCTCACCTAACCGGGACAGGGTATCACCCCTCCACTTT. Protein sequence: CASSPNRDRVSPLHF. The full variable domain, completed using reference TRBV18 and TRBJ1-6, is NAGVMQNPRHLVRRRGQEARLRCSPMKGHSHVYWYRQLPEEGLKFMVYLQKENIIDESGMPKERFSAEFPKEGPSILRIQQVVRGDSAAYFCASSPNRDRVSPLHFGNGTRLTVT.

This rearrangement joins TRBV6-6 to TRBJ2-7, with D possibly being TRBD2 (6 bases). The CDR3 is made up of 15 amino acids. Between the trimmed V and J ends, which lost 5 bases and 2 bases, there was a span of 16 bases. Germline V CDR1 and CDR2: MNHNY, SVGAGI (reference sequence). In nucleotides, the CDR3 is TGTGCCAGCAGTCCCCCTGGGGGAGGCGCCTACGAGCAGTACTTC. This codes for CASSPPGGGAYEQYF.

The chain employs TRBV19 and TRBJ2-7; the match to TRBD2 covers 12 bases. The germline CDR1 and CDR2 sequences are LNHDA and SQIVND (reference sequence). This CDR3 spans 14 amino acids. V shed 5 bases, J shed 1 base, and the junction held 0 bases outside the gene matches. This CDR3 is CASSLAGGSYEQYF. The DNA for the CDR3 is TGTGCCAGTAGTCTAGCGGGAGGGTCCTACGAGCAGTACTTC.

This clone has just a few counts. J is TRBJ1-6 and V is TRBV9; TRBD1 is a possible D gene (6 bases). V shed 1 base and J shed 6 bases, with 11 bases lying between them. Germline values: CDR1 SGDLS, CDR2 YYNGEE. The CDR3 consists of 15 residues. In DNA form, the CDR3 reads TGTGCCAGCAGCGTAACAGGGTTCTTTAATTCACCCCTCCACTTT. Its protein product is CASSVTGFFNSPLHF. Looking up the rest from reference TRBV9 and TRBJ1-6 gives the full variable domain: DSGVTQTPKHLITATGQRVTLRCSPRSGDLSVYWYQQSLDQGLQFLIQYYNGEERAKGNILERFSAQQFPDLHSELNLSSLELGDSALYFCASSVTGFFNSPLHFGNGTRLTVT.

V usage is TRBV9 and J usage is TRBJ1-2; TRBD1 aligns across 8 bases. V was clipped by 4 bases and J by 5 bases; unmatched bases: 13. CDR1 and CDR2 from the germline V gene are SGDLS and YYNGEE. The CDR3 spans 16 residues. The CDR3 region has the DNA TGTGCCAGCAGCTCCCAAATGGGGCAGGGGGCGTATGGCTACACCTTC. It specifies CASSSQMGQGAYGYTF.

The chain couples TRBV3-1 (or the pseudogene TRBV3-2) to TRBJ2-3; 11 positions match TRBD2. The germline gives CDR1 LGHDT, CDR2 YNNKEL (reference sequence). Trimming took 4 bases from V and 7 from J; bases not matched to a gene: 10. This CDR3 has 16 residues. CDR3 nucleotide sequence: TGTGCCAGCAGCCCCGGGATAGCGGGGGGGCGGAATACGCAGTATTTT. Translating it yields CASSPGIAGGRNTQYF.

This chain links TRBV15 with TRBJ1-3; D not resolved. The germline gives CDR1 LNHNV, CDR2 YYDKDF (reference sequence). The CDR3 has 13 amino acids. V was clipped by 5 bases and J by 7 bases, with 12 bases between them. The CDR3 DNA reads TGTGCCACCAGCCGGTCTGCTGTTAACACCATATATTTT. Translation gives CATSRSAVNTIYF.

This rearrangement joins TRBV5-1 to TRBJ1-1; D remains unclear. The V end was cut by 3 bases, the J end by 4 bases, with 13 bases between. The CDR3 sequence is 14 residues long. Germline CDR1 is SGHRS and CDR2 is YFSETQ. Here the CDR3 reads CASSSPSRGTEAFF. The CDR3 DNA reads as TGCGCCAGCAGCTCTCCCAGCAGAGGCACTGAAGCTTTCTTT.

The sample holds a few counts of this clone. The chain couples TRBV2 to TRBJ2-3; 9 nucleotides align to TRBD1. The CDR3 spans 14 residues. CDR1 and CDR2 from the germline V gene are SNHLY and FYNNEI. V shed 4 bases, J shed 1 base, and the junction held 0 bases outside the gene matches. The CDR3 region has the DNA TGTGCCAGCAGTGGGGACAGGGGCACAGATACGCAGTATTTT. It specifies CASSGDRGTDTQYF.

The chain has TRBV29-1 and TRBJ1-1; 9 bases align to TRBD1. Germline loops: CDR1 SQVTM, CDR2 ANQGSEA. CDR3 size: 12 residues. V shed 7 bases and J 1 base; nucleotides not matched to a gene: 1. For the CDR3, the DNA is TGCAGCGCGACAGGGGGGAACACTGAAGCTTTCTTT. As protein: CSATGGNTEAFF.

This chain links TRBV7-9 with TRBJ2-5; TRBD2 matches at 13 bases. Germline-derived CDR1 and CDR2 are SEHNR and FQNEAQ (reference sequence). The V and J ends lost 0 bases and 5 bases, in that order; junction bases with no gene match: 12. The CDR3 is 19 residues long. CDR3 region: CASSLARTSGSPVGETQYF. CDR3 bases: TGTGCCAGCAGCTTAGCCCGGACTAGCGGGAGTCCGGTTGGGGAGACCCAGTACTTC.

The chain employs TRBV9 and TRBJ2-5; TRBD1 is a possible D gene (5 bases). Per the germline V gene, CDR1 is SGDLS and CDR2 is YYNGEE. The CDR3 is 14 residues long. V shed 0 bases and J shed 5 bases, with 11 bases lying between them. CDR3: CASSVAIRAETQYF. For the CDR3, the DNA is TGTGCCAGCAGCGTAGCGATCAGGGCGGAGACCCAGTACTTC.

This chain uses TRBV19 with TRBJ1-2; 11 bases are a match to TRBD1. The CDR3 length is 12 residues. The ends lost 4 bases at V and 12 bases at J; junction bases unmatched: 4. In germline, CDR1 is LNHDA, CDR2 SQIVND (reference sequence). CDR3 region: CASSTDRGPHTF. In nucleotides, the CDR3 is TGTGCCAGTAGTACGGACAGGGGGCCCCACACCTTC.

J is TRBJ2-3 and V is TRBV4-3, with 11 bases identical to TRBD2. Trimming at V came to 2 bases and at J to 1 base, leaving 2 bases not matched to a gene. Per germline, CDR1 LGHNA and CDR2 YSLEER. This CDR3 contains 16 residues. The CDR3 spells CASSQLAGGGTDTQYF. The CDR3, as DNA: TGCGCCAGCAGCCAACTAGCGGGAGGTGGCACAGATACGCAGTATTTT.

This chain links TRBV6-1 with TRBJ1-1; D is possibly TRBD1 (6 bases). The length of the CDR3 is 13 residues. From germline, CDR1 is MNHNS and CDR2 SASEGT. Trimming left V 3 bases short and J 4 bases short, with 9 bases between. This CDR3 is CASSEGGGTEAFF. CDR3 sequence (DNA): TGTGCCAGCAGTGAGGGAGGGGGCACTGAAGCTTTCTTT.

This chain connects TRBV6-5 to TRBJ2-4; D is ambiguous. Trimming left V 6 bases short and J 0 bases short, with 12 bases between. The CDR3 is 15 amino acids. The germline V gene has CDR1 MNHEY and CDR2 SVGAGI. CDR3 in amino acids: CASSSQQQAKNIQYF. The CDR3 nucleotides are TGTGCCAGCAGCTCTCAACAGCAAGCCAAAAACATTCAGTACTTC.

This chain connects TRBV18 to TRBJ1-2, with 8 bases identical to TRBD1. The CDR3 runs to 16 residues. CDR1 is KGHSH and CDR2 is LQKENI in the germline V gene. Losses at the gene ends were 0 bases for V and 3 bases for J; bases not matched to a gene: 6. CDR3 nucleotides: TGTGCCAGCTCACCACCGTCCTCAGGGGGCGACTATGGCTACACCTTC. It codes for CASSPPSSGGDYGYTF.

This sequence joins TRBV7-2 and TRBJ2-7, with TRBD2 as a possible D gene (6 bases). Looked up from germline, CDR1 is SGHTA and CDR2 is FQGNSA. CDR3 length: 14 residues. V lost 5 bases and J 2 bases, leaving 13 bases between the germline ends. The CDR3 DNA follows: TGTGCCAGCAGCGCCCTAGCGCGAACCTACGAGCAGTACTTC. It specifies CASSALARTYEQYF. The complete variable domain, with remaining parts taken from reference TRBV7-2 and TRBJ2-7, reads GAGVSQSPSNKVTEKGKDVELRCDPISGHTALYWYRQSLGQGLEFLIYFQGNSAPDKSGLPSDRFSAERTGGSVSTLTIQRTQQEDSAVYLCASSALARTYEQYFGPGTRLTVT.

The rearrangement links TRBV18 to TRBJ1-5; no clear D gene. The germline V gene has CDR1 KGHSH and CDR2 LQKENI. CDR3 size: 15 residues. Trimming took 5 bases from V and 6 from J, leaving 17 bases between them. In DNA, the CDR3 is TGTGCCAGCTCAATGGGCCCACGCGCGGGTCAGCCCCAGCATTTT. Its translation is CASSMGPRAGQPQHF.

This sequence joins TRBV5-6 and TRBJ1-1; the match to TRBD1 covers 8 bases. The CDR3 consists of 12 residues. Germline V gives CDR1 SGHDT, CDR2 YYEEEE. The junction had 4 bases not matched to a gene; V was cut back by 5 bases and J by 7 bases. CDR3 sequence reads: CASRLQGGEAFF. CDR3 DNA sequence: TGTGCCAGCAGGTTACAGGGGGGTGAAGCTTTCTTT. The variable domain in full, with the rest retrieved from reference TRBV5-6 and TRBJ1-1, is DAGVTQSPTHLIKTRGQQVTLRCSPKSGHDTVSWYQQALGQGPQFIFQYYEEEERQRGNFPDRFSGHQFPNYSSELNVNALLLGDSALYLCASRLQGGEAFFGQGTRLTVV.

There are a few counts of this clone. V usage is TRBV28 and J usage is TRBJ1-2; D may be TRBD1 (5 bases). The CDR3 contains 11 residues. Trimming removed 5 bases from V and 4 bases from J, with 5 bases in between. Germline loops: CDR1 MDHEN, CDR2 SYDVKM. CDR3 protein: CASSQGYGYTF. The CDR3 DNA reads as TGTGCCAGCAGTCAGGGCTATGGCTACACCTTC.

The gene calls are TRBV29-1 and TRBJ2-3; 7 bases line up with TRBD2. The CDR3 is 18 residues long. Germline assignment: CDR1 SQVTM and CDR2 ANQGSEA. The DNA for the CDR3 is TGCACCAGAGACCGGGCTAGCGGACATAAACCTAGCACAGATACGCAGTATTTT. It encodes CTRDRASGHKPSTDTQYF.

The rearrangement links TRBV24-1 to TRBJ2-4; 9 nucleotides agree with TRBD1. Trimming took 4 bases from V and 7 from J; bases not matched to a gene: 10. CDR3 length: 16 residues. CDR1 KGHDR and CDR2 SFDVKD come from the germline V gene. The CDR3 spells CATSDPNRGRENIQYF. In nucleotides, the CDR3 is TGTGCCACCAGTGACCCCAACAGGGGGCGGGAGAACATTCAGTACTTC.

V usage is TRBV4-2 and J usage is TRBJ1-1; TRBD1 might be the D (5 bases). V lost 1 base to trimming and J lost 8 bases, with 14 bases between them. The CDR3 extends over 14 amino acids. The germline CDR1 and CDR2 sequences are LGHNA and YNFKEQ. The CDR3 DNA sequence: TGTGCCAGCAGCCAAGGGGGCCCACTACCAGAAGCTTTCTTT. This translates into CASSQGGPLPEAFF.

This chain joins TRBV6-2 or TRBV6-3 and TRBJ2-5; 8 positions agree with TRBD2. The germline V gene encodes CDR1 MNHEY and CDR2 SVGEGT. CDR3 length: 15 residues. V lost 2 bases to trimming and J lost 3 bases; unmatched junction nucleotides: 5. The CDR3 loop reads CASSYGAGLEETQYF. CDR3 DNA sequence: TGTGCCAGCAGTTACGGGGCGGGACTAGAAGAGACCCAGTACTTC.